These T cell receptor beta chains were read from a single sample in a study of blood T cell repertoires in COVID-19. The data were produced by immunoSEQ multiplex PCR, yet TCRdb's version contains in-frame clones alone and is incomplete. Here the sample spans roughly 260,000 clones, roughly 87% being singletons. Input material: peripheral blood. All receptors come from a woman in her forties or fifties who had recovered from COVID-19. Each CDR3 is given with its conserved first and last residue. A D gene is named only where the DNA matches it firmly. Expanded clones get a size class; other rows say once, few or many, or leave the size out.

clone_size,j_call,d_call,v_call,cdr3_nt,cdr3_aa
.,TRBJ2-1,TRBD2,TRBV2,TGTGCCAGTAGTGGACTAGCGTTCCACAATGAGCAGTTCTTC,CASSGLAFHNEQFF
.,TRBJ1-2,.,TRBV15,TGTGCCACCAGCAGAGATCGTAGATGGGGCTACACCTTC,CATSRDRRWGYTF
.,TRBJ2-5,.,TRBV11-2,TGTGCCAGCAGCTTTTCGGGAATTGAGACCCAGTACTTC,CASSFSGIETQYF
.,TRBJ2-3,TRBD1,TRBV5-6,TGTGCCAGCAGCTTATACGGACAGGCTAGCACAGATACGCAGTATTTT,CASSLYGQASTDTQYF
.,TRBJ1-2,.,TRBV18,TGTGCCAGCTCACCCAGCCGGGAGTCCTATGGCTACACCTTC,CASSPSRESYGYTF
.,TRBJ2-7,.,TRBV19,TGTGCCAGTAGTTCCCCCCGACAGGGCGGGAAGGAGCAGTACTTC,CASSSPRQGGKEQYF
once,TRBJ2-5,TRBD1,TRBV29-1,TGCAGCGTGCGACAGGGCAGCCAAGAGACCCAGTACTTC,CSVRQGSQETQYF
.,TRBJ1-4,.,TRBV18,TGTGCCAGCTCCCCCGGCAGGGTTCATGAAAAACTGTTTTTT,CASSPGRVHEKLFF
.,TRBJ1-6,.,TRBV4-1,TGCGCCAGCAGCCAAATGACGGACGGGGTCCCCCACTTT,CASSQMTDGVPHF
.,TRBJ1-5,.,TRBV6-1,TGTGCCAGCAGTGAGGCAGGAGGTTTAAATCAGCCCCAGCATTTT,CASSEAGGLNQPQHF
.,TRBJ2-5,TRBD1,TRBV6-5,TGTGCCAGCAGTCCCGGGACAGGGGTCGGGGAGACCCAGTACTTC,CASSPGTGVGETQYF
few,TRBJ2-3,TRBD2,TRBV6-2/TRBV6-3,TGTGCCAGCAGTCCCTTGACTAGCCGGACAGATACGCAGTATTTT,CASSPLTSRTDTQYF
.,TRBJ1-4,.,TRBV18,TGTGCCAGCACCATCCCCGTCGGGGAAAAACTGTTTTTT,CASTIPVGEKLFF
.,TRBJ1-1,.,TRBV3-1/TRBV3-2,TGTGCCAGCAGCCAAGAAGGGGTATTGAACACTGAAACTTTCTTT,CASSQEGVLNTETFF
.,TRBJ1-5,TRBD1,TRBV19,TGTGCCAGTACCGGACAGGGATGGGGCCAGCCCCAGCATTTT,CASTGQGWGQPQHF
.,TRBJ2-5,.,TRBV30,TGTGCCTGGAGTGTTGCCCTACAAGAGACCCAGTACTTC,CAWSVALQETQYF
.,TRBJ1-1,TRBD1,TRBV12-3/TRBV12-4,TGTGCCAGCAGTTTAGGCGACAGGGCGCAGTTCTTT,CASSLGDRAQFF
once,TRBJ1-6,.,TRBV27,TGTGCCAGCAGTTTATTTGGAGGGACCACGAGCTCCTATAATTCACCCCTCCACTTT,CASSLFGGTTSSYNSPLHF
.,TRBJ2-1,TRBD1,TRBV5-1,TGCGCCAGCGGTAGGGGACAGGGGGCCCACAATGAGCAGTTCTTC,CASGRGQGAHNEQFF
.,TRBJ2-3,TRBD2,TRBV29-1,TGCAGCGTTTCTAATAGCGGGAGCGCAGATACGCAGTATTTT,CSVSNSGSADTQYF
.,TRBJ2-7,TRBD2,TRBV5-1,TGCGCCAGCAGCCGCGTGGGGGGGTCCTACGAGCAGTACTTC,CASSRVGGSYEQYF
.,TRBJ1-1,.,TRBV28,TGTGCCAGCAGTTGGGACTCGGACACTGAAGCTTTCTTT,CASSWDSDTEAFF
.,TRBJ2-7,.,TRBV2,TGTGCCAGCAGTGAAACCGACAGATACGAGCAGTACTTC,CASSETDRYEQYF
.,TRBJ1-1,.,TRBV28,TGTGCCAGCAGCCAGTTCGGGGGCACTGAAGCTTTCTTT,CASSQFGGTEAFF
.,TRBJ1-1,.,TRBV7-2,TGTGCCAGCAGCTTAACAGGGAACACTGAAGCTTTCTTT,CASSLTGNTEAFF
.,TRBJ1-5,.,TRBV7-2,TGTGCCAGCAGCTATTCCGGGTATCAGCCCCAGCATTTT,CASSYSGYQPQHF
.,TRBJ2-1,TRBD2,TRBV14,TGTGCCAGCAGCCAAGGACTAGCGGGAGGCCTCCTGAATGAGCAGTTCTTC,CASSQGLAGGLLNEQFF
.,TRBJ2-5,TRBD1,TRBV28,TGTGCCAGCAGGGGACAGGGGGTAGAGACCCAGTACTTC,CASRGQGVETQYF
.,TRBJ2-7,.,TRBV30,TGTGCCTGCCGGGACACCGGATGGGAGCAGTACTTC,CACRDTGWEQYF
.,TRBJ1-2,.,TRBV5-1,TGCGCCAGCAGCTCAAAAGTCGGGGCGGGGAACTATGGCTACACCTTC,CASSSKVGAGNYGYTF
.,TRBJ2-7,TRBD2,TRBV14,TGTGCCAGCAGCTTCAGAGCGGGAGGAAGCAGGGGCGAGCAGTACTTC,CASSFRAGGSRGEQYF
.,TRBJ1-4,.,TRBV28,TGTGCCAGCAGTTTGGGAGGCGGGGAAAAACTGTTTTTT,CASSLGGGEKLFF
few,TRBJ2-2,.,TRBV24-1,TGTGCCACCAGTGATTCTCAGCGGCTAGACGGGGAGCTGTTTTTT,CATSDSQRLDGELFF
.,TRBJ2-1,.,TRBV5-8,TGTGCCAGCAGCTTGCATATTAGCGTATACAATGAGCAGTTCTTC,CASSLHISVYNEQFF
.,TRBJ1-1,.,TRBV6-5,TGTGCCAGCAGTTACTCCCCCTGGGGAGCGACTGAAGCTTTCTTT,CASSYSPWGATEAFF
.,TRBJ2-1,.,TRBV19,TGTGCCAGTAGTCCTCCCAGCCGGAGGGCCTACAATGAGCAGTTCTTC,CASSPPSRRAYNEQFF
.,TRBJ2-1,TRBD1,TRBV27,TGTGCCAGCAGTTTCGCACGGGGGACAGGGGTCGCCAATGAGCAGTTCTTC,CASSFARGTGVANEQFF
.,TRBJ1-5,.,TRBV7-2,TGTGCCAGCAGCTTTGGCAGGGATCAGCCCCAGCATTTT,CASSFGRDQPQHF
.,TRBJ1-1,.,TRBV7-3,TGTGCCAGCAGCTTAAATGGGGCGGGGAGGAGTACTGAAGCTTTCTTT,CASSLNGAGRSTEAFF
.,TRBJ1-5,.,TRBV10-3,TGTGCCATCAGCGATGAGACATATAGCAATCAGCCCCAGCATTTT,CAISDETYSNQPQHF
.,TRBJ2-7,TRBD1,TRBV19,TGTGCCAGTAGTGGGTCCTACAGGGGGAGAACCTACGAGCAGTACTTC,CASSGSYRGRTYEQYF
.,TRBJ1-2,.,TRBV27,TGTGCCAGCAGTGCCCGGGACACCGGCTATGGCTACACCTTC,CASSARDTGYGYTF
once,TRBJ1-1,TRBD1,TRBV6-5,TGTGCCAGCAGTCTCGGGACAGGTGTTGAAGCTTTCTTT,CASSLGTGVEAFF
.,TRBJ1-1,TRBD1,TRBV6-2/TRBV6-3,TGTGCCAGCAGTTACGAGGGGGCCAGTACTGAAGCTTTCTTT,CASSYEGASTEAFF
.,TRBJ2-3,.,TRBV5-1,TGCGCCAGCAGCTTGAGGGGCGTGGGCACAGATACGCAGTATTTT,CASSLRGVGTDTQYF
.,TRBJ1-2,TRBD1,TRBV29-1,TGCAGCCACAGGGGTATGAGCGACTATGGCTACACCTTC,CSHRGMSDYGYTF
.,TRBJ2-2,.,TRBV19,TGTGCCAGTTGCCTGACAGGGAGGACCGGGGAGCTGTTTTTT,CASCLTGRTGELFF
.,TRBJ1-2,.,TRBV5-5,TGTGCCAGCAGTCTGACCGGAGCTAACTATGGCTACACCTTC,CASSLTGANYGYTF